This T cell receptor beta chain emerged from a study of blood T cell repertoires in COVID-19. About the study: There were acute and convalescent COVID-19 samples, and they came from the United States, Italy and Spain.

Clones were read by immunoSEQ multiplex PCR, and TCRdb kept only the in-frame ones, dropping some. The sample holds some 260,000 clones, nearly 90% seen once. The origin of this receptor is a woman in her 30s with acute or convalescent COVID-19. The sequenced material came from peripheral blood.

CDR3 sequence reads: CATSRGGQGADRFF. The DNA for the CDR3 is TGTGCCACCAGCCGAGGCGGGCAGGGGGCCGATAGGTTCTTC. V and J are TRBV15 and TRBJ2-1; 8 bases match TRBD1. CDR1 LNHNV and CDR2 YYDKDF come from the germline V gene (reference sequence). This CDR3 contains 14 residues. The V and J ends lost 5 bases and 15 bases, in that order; junction bases with no gene match: 15. The variable domain in full, completed from reference TRBV15 and TRBJ2-1, reads DAMVIQNPRYQVTQFGKPVTLSCSQTLNHNVMYWYQQKSSQAPKLLFHYYDKDFNNEADTPDNFQSRRPNTSFCFLDIRSPGLGDTAMYLCATSRGGQGADRFFGPGTRLTVL.